This TCR beta chain is drawn from a study of OX40 agonist ivuxolimab in advanced cancers. The overall study: Three patients, one with hepatocellular carcinoma and two with cutaneous melanoma, responded partially.

V lost 3 bases to trimming and J lost 2 bases, with 12 bases between them. Germline V CDR1 and CDR2: MGHRA, YSYEKL. This CDR3 contains 15 residues. Some clones are missing from TCRdb's copy, which holds only in-frame ones; the method was immunoSEQ multiplex PCR. The sample has about 19,000 clones; roughly 71% are singletons. This chain links TRBV4-1 with TRBJ2-3; tentative D call: TRBD2 (6 bases). This specimen was CD4+ or CD8+ T cells sorted from blood, taken in a trial of the OX40 agonist ivuxolimab. The TCR sequence derives from an adult with an advanced solid tumor such as melanoma, head and neck, liver or kidney cancer. In nucleotides, the CDR3 is TGCGCCAGCAGCCAGTTCGGGGGAACCACAGATACGCAGTATTTT. Protein: CASSQFGGTTDTQYF.